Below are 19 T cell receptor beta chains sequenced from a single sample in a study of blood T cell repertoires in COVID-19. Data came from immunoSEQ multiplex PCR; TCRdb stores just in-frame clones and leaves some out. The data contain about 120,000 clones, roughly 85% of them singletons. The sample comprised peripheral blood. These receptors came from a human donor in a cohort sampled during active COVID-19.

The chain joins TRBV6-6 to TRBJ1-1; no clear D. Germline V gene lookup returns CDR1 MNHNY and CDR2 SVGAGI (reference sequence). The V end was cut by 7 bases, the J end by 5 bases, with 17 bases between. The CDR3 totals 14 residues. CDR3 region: CASIELGGRTEAFF. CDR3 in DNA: TGTGCCAGCATTGAATTAGGAGGGCGGACTGAAGCTTTCTTT.

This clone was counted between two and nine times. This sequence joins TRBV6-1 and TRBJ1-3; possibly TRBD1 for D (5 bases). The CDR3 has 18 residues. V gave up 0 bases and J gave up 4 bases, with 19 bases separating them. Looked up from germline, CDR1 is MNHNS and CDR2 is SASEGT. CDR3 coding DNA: TGTGCCAGCAGTGAAGCGCCGGCAGGGCCGGCTGGAGGAAACACCATATATTTT. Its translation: CASSEAPAGPAGGNTIYF.

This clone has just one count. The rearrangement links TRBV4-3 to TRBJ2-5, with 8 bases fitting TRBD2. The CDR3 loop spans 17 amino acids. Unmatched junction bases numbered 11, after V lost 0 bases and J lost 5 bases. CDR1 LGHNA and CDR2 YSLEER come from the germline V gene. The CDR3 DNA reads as TGCGCCAGCAGCCAAGATTGGAGCGGGAGTGTGAGGGAGACCCAGTACTTC. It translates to CASSQDWSGSVRETQYF.

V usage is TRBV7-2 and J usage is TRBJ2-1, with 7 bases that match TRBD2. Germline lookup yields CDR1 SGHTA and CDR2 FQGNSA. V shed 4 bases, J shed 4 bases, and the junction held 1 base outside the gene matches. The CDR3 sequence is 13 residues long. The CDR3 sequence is CASSSGGYNEQFF. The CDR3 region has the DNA TGTGCCAGCAGCTCGGGAGGTTACAATGAGCAGTTCTTC.

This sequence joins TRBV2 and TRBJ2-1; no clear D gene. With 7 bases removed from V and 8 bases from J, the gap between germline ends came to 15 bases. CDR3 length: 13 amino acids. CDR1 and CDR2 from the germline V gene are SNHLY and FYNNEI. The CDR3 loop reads CASTNGFPHEQFF. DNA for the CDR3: TGTGCCAGCACCAACGGGTTCCCCCATGAGCAGTTCTTC.

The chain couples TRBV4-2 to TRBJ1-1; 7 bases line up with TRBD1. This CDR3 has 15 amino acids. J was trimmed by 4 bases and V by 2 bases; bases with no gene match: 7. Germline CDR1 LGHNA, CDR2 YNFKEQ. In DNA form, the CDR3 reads TGTGCCAGCAGCCAAACAGGGGCCCCTACCACTGAAGCTTTCTTT. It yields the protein CASSQTGAPTTEAFF.

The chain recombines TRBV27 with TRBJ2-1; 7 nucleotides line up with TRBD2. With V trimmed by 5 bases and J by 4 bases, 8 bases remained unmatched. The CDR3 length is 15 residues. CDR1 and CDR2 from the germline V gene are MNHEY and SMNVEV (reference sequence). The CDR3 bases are TGTGCCAGCAGTCCTACCGAGCGGGGTTACAATGAGCAGTTCTTC. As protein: CASSPTERGYNEQFF.

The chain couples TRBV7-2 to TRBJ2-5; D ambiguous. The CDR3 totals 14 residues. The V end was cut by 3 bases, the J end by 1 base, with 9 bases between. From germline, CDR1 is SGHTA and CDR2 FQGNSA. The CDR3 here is CASSFSSFQETQYF. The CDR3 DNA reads TGTGCCAGCAGCTTCTCGTCCTTCCAAGAGACCCAGTACTTC.

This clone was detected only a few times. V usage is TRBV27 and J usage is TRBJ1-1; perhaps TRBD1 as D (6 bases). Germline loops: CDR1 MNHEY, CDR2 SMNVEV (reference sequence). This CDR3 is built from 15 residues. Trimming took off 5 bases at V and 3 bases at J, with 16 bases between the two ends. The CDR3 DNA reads TGTGCCAGCAGTGGTACCGGGACAAAGGACACTGAAGCTTTCTTT. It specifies CASSGTGTKDTEAFF.

The CDR3 DNA reads TGTGCCAGCAGCTCGGCGGGCGGGGGCGTCGAGCAGCCCCAGCATTTT. The encoded protein is CASSSAGGGVEQPQHF. The genes are TRBV28 and TRBJ1-5; the D gene is possibly TRBD1 (6 bases). The CDR3 contains 16 residues. Germline V gene data show CDR1 as MDHEN and CDR2 as SYDVKM. Trimming removed 6 bases from V and 7 bases from J, with 22 bases in between.

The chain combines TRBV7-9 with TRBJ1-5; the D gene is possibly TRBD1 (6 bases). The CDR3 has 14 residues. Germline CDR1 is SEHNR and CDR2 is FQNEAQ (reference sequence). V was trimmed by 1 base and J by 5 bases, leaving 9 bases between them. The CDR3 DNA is TGTGCCAGCAGCTTAGAGGACAGCTATCAGCCCCAGCATTTT. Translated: CASSLEDSYQPQHF. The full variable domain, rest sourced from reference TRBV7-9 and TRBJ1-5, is DTGVSQNPRHKITKRGQNVTFRCDPISEHNRLYWYRQTLGQGPEFLTYFQNEAQLEKSRLLSDRFSAERPKGSFSTLEIQRTEQGDSAMYLCASSLEDSYQPQHFGDGTRLSIL.

The CDR3 sequence: CSAGLVGGYTF. In DNA, the CDR3 is TGCAGTGCTGGACTGGTTGGGGGCTACACCTTC. The rearrangement joins TRBV20-1 to TRBJ1-2; D not resolved. The CDR3 totals 11 residues. CDR1 and CDR2 from the germline V gene are DFQATT and SNEGSKA (reference sequence). V was clipped by 5 bases and J by 8 bases, with 12 bases between them.

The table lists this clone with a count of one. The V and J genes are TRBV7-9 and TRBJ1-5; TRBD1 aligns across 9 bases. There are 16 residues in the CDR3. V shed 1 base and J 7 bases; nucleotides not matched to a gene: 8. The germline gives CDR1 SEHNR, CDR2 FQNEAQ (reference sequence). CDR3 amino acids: CASSLGDRDVDQPQHF. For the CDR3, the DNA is TGTGCCAGCAGCTTAGGGGACAGGGATGTGGACCAGCCCCAGCATTTT.

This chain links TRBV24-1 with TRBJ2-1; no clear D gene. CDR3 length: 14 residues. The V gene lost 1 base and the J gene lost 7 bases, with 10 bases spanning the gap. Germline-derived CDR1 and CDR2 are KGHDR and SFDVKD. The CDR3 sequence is CATSDFSEPNEQFF. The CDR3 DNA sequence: TGTGCCACCAGTGATTTCTCGGAGCCAAATGAGCAGTTCTTC.

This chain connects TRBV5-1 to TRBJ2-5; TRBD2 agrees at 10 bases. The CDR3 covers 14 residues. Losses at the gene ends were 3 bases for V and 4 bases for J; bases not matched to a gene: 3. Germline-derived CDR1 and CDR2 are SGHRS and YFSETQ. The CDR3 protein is CASSSGTSVETQYF. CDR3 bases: TGCGCCAGCAGCTCCGGGACTAGCGTAGAGACCCAGTACTTC.

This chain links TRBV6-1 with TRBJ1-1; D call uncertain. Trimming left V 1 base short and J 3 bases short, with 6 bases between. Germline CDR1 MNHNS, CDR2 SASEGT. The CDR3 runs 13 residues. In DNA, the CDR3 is TGTGCCAGCAGTGAAGACAGAGACACTGAAGCTTTCTTT. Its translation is CASSEDRDTEAFF.

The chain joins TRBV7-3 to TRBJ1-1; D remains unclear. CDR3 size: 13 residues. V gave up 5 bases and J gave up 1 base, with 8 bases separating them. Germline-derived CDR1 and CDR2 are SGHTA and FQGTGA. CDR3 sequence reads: CASSPQSNTEAFF. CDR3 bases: TGTGCCAGCAGCCCCCAATCGAACACTGAAGCTTTCTTT.

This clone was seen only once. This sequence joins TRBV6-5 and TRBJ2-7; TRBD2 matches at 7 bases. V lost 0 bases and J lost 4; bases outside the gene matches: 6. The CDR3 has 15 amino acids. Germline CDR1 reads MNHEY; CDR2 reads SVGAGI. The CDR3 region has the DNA TGTGCCAGCAGTTACTCGGGCGGGAGTGGGTACGAGCAGTACTTC. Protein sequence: CASSYSGGSGYEQYF.

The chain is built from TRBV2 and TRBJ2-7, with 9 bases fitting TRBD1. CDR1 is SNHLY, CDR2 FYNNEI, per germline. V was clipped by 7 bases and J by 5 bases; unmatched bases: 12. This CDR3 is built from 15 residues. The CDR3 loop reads CASIGGTGMIDEQYF. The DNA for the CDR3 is TGTGCCAGCATCGGAGGGACAGGGATGATCGACGAGCAGTACTTC. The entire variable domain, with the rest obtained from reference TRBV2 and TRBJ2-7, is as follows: EPEVTQTPSHQVTQMGQEVILRCVPISNHLYFYWYRQILGQKVEFLVSFYNNEISEKSEIFDDQFSVERPDGSNFTLKIRSTKLEDSAMYFCASIGGTGMIDEQYFGPGTRLTVT.